These T cell receptor beta chains were read from a single sample in a study of cytomegalovirus exposure and HLA in healthy donors. The method was immunoSEQ multiplex PCR; TCRdb's version includes in-frame clones alone and lacks a portion of them. The sample comprises a few hundred thousand clones, approximately 88% of which are singletons, and roughly 0.88% rests with the top ten. The sequenced sample consisted of PBMCs. Source of these receptors: a man aged 25-45 years in good health and CMV-seronegative. The CDR3 runs from the conserved cysteine through the conserved F or W. A D gene is named only where the DNA matches it firmly. The size of a clone is reported for some rows only, either as once, few or many, or as a class for expanded clones.

CATGRNTEAFF	TGTGCCACGGGTCGCAACACTGAAGCTTTCTTT	TRBV10-3	TRBJ1-1	11	NA	NA
CAWSVWRGGRQETQYF	TGTGCCTGGAGTGTCTGGCGGGGGGGACGCCAAGAGACCCAGTACTTC	TRBV30	TRBJ2-5	16	NA	TRBD2
CASSIPGGQPQHF	TGTGCCAGTAGTATTCCAGGGGGTCAGCCCCAGCATTTT	TRBV19	TRBJ1-5	13	NA	TRBD1
CASSPSLDYEQYF	TGTGCCAGCAGCCCCTCACTAGACTACGAGCAGTACTTC	TRBV11-3	TRBJ2-7	13	NA	NA
CASSLVGANYGYTF	TGTGCCAGCAGCTTAGTTGGAGCTAACTATGGCTACACCTTC	TRBV7-9	TRBJ1-2	14	NA	NA
CASSSSGGGYTF	TGTGCCAGCAGTTCTTCAGGGGGAGGCTACACCTTC	TRBV6-5	TRBJ1-2	12	NA	TRBD1
CASSLPGQGNTEAFF	TGCGCCAGCAGCTTACCGGGACAGGGAAACACTGAAGCTTTCTTT	TRBV5-1	TRBJ1-1	15	NA	TRBD1
CASSLYRGPMNTEAFF	TGTGCCAGCAGTTTATACAGGGGACCAATGAACACTGAAGCTTTCTTT	TRBV27	TRBJ1-1	16	once	TRBD1
CASSFNRGPTDTQYF	TGTGCCAGCAGCTTTAACAGGGGCCCCACAGATACGCAGTATTTT	TRBV7-2	TRBJ2-3	15	NA	TRBD1
CASSPGLAENIQYF	TGTGCCAGCAGTCCGGGACTAGCGGAGAACATTCAGTACTTC	TRBV27	TRBJ2-4	14	NA	TRBD2
CASCRVGTEAFF	TGTGCCAGCTGCCGGGTGGGCACTGAAGCTTTCTTT	TRBV6-1	TRBJ1-1	12	NA	NA
CASSPEGGQGPYYGYTF	TGCGCCAGCAGCCCTGAGGGGGGACAGGGCCCTTACTATGGCTACACCTTC	TRBV4-1	TRBJ1-2	17	NA	TRBD1
CASSLVLSGDPTDTQYF	TGCGCCAGCAGCTTGGTTCTTAGCGGGGACCCCACAGATACGCAGTATTTT	TRBV5-1	TRBJ2-3	17	NA	TRBD2
CASSRTGAAPGNTIYF	TGTGCCAGCAGCCGCACAGGGGCCGCCCCTGGAAACACCATATATTTT	TRBV5-4	TRBJ1-3	16	NA	TRBD1
CASSSGIGKKPQHF	TGTGCCAGTAGTTCAGGAATTGGAAAAAAGCCCCAGCATTTT	TRBV19	TRBJ1-5	14	NA	NA
CATSRDDRMEEKLFF	TGTGCCACCAGCAGAGATGACAGAATGGAGGAAAAACTGTTTTTT	TRBV15	TRBJ1-4	15	NA	NA
CASSVEGADTDTQYF	TGTGCCAGCAGCGTAGAGGGGGCAGACACAGATACGCAGTATTTT	TRBV9	TRBJ2-3	15	NA	TRBD1
CASSAGESYEQYF	TGTGCCAGCTCTGCAGGGGAATCCTACGAGCAGTACTTC	TRBV7-9	TRBJ2-7	13	NA	NA